The 5 T cell receptor beta chains presented below share a single source sample, sequenced in a study of T-cell reconstitution after alpha-beta-depleted transplantation in children. As it was prepared, the TCRbeta library received unique molecular identifiers. TCRdb called the PCR reads again in MiXCR, with one record for every CDR3 protein. The table includes about 260,000 distinct CDR3 sequences, approximately 8.9% detected once. The source material was PBMCs, mostly from graft donor cells, sampled 180 days after TCRalphabeta/CD19-depleted stem cell transplant. The receptors here all came from a male patient between 5 and 17 years old who had a stem cell transplant for acute lymphoblastic leukemia, so the T cells may come from the graft donor.

This clonotype was picked up many times. The chain is built from TRBV27 and TRBJ2-3; TRBD2 might be the D (6 bases). The V and J ends lost 2 bases and 3 bases respectively, with 12 bases between them. CDR1 MNHEY and CDR2 SMNVEV come from the germline V gene (reference sequence). The CDR3 totals 15 residues. DNA of the CDR3: TGTGCCAGCAGTTTAATGTCTGGGGGGACAGATACGCAGTATTTT. It codes for CASSLMSGGTDTQYF.

This clonotype was found many times. V usage is TRBV5-1 and J usage is TRBJ2-5, with D perhaps matching TRBD1 or TRBD2 (5 bases each). Germline lookup yields CDR1 SGHRS and CDR2 YFSETQ. The CDR3 has 15 residues. Deletions cut 4 bases from V and 5 bases from J, with 18 bases between. Here the CDR3 DNA reads TGCGCCAGCAGCCCGGTAACGGGGAAGGGGGAGACCCAGTACTTC. It codes for CASSPVTGKGETQYF.

This clonotype was seen many times. The rearrangement links TRBV20-1 to TRBJ2-1; 9 nucleotides match TRBD2. The CDR3 contains 14 residues. In germline, CDR1 is DFQATT, CDR2 SNEGSKA (reference sequence). The V segment lost 6 bases and the J segment 6 bases; nucleotides outside the gene matches: 9. The CDR3 protein is CSASLAGVPNEQFF. The CDR3 coding sequence is TGCAGTGCAAGTTTAGCGGGAGTCCCCAATGAGCAGTTCTTC.

The table lists this clonotype with many counts. This sequence joins TRBV21-1 and TRBJ2-1; the D segment call TRBD1 is taken from the table without a DNA check. TRBV21-1 has pseudogene status. The CDR3 is 13 residues long. The CDR3 is CASSYYRGHEQFF. The CDR3 DNA is TGTGCCAGCAGCTACTACAGGGGACATGAGCAGTTCTTC.

This clonotype was counted only a few times. The gene calls are TRBV11-3 and TRBJ2-4; D might be TRBD1 or TRBD2, each matching 6 bases. V was pared by 5 bases and J by 9 bases, with 14 bases between. This CDR3 region has 13 residues. CDR1 is SGHNT and CDR2 is YENEEA in the germline V gene. The CDR3 reads CASSQPQGGIQYF. Written as DNA, the CDR3 is TGTGCCAGCAGCCAACCACAGGGAGGCATTCAGTACTTC.